This entry lists 18 T cell receptor beta chains sequenced from one sample in a study of cytomegalovirus exposure and HLA in healthy donors. The PCR made use of 60 Vbeta and 13 Jbeta primers. Here immunoSEQ multiplex PCR was the method, and the copy in TCRdb shows in-frame clones only, minus some. Among about 160,000 clones, approximately 78% were seen once, and the ten largest hold approximately 2%. Material for sequencing was PBMCs. The receptors were gathered from a woman under 30 in good health and CMV-seronegative.

The chain couples TRBV19 to TRBJ1-4; TRBD1 aligns across 8 bases. This CDR3 contains 14 residues. The ends lost 5 bases at V and 3 bases at J; junction bases unmatched: 2. Germline lookup yields CDR1 LNHDA and CDR2 SQIVND (reference sequence). In DNA form, the CDR3 reads TGTGCCAGTAGTGGACAGGGCCCTAATGAAAAACTGTTTTTT. This encodes CASSGQGPNEKLFF.

The chain employs TRBV7-3 and TRBJ2-3; no reliable D call. The germline CDR1 and CDR2 sequences are SGHTA and FQGTGA. The CDR3 runs 13 residues. Between the trimmed V and J ends, which lost 2 bases and 2 bases, there was a span of 5 bases. The DNA of the CDR3 is TGTGCCAGCAGCTTATCAATCACAGATACGCAGTATTTT. Its translation is CASSLSITDTQYF.

J is TRBJ2-7 and V is TRBV5-6, with D possibly TRBD2 on 5 matching bases. The CDR3 totals 14 residues. Trimming cost V 0 bases and J 7 bases, with 14 bases left between them. Germline V gives CDR1 SGHDT, CDR2 YYEEEE. The CDR3 nucleotides are TGTGCCAGCAGCTTGGTAGGGTCACCGGGGGAGCAGTACTTC. Amino acid sequence: CASSLVGSPGEQYF.

The chain uses TRBV13 and TRBJ2-7; 7 bases align to TRBD1. CDR1 and CDR2 from the germline V gene are PRHDT and FYEKMQ (reference sequence). The CDR3 totals 14 residues. The V gene end was trimmed by 4 bases and the J gene end by 3 bases; junction bases not matched to a gene: 6. CDR3 DNA sequence: TGTGCCAGCAGCTCTCGGGACAGAAACTACGAGCAGTACTTC. Residues: CASSSRDRNYEQYF.

The chain has TRBV2 and TRBJ2-2, with 8 bases fitting TRBD2. The germline V gene encodes CDR1 SNHLY and CDR2 FYNNEI. Unmatched junction bases numbered 10, after V lost 6 bases and J lost 10 bases. This CDR3 has 14 amino acids. The CDR3 is CASRRTGGREELFF. The DNA of the CDR3 is TGTGCCAGCAGAAGGACGGGGGGGCGGGAGGAGCTGTTTTTT.

This chain joins TRBV7-9 and TRBJ1-4, with 9 bases aligning to TRBD1. Per germline, CDR1 SEHNR and CDR2 FQNEAQ (reference sequence). This CDR3 is 14 amino acids long. Trimming removed 5 bases from V and 13 bases from J; junction bases left unmatched: 11. The DNA for the CDR3 is TGTGCCAGCAGCCCGGGGGACAGGGCGTCCCGACTGTTTTTT. It is translated as CASSPGDRASRLFF. Looking up the rest from reference TRBV7-9 and TRBJ1-4 gives the full variable domain: DTGVSQNPRHKITKRGQNVTFRCDPISEHNRLYWYRQTLGQGPEFLTYFQNEAQLEKSRLLSDRFSAERPKGSFSTLEIQRTEQGDSAMYLCASSPGDRASRLFFGSGTQLSVL.

The chain uses TRBV7-8 and TRBJ1-1; no definite D call. Trimming pared 1 base from V and 5 bases from J, leaving 11 bases between. Germline V gene data show CDR1 as SGHVS and CDR2 as FQNEAQ. This CDR3 region has 14 residues. CDR3 in amino acids: CASSLDSDRTEAFF. The CDR3 DNA reads TGTGCCAGCAGCTTAGATAGCGACCGAACTGAAGCTTTCTTT.

The rearrangement uses TRBV13 and TRBJ2-2, with 7 bases matching TRBD2. The CDR3 has 15 amino acids. In germline, CDR1 is PRHDT, CDR2 FYEKMQ (reference sequence). Trimming took 6 bases from V and 5 from J; bases not matched to a gene: 9. CDR3 region: CASRTMGLRTGELFF. CDR3 bases: TGTGCCAGCAGAACTATGGGACTAAGGACCGGGGAGCTGTTTTTT.

This clone appeared a single time. The chain has TRBV18 and TRBJ2-1; 8 bases align to TRBD2. J gave up 7 bases and V 3 bases, and 5 bases lay outside the gene matches. The CDR3 contains 14 residues. CDR1 and CDR2 from the germline V gene are KGHSH and LQKENI. The CDR3 is CASSPGTRANEQFF. The CDR3 DNA reads as TGTGCCAGCTCACCGGGGACTAGGGCTAATGAGCAGTTCTTC.

CDR3 DNA: TGCGCCAGCAGCCACGGCGGGAGTTCCAATGAGCAGTTCTTC. This translates into CASSHGGSSNEQFF. The chain combines TRBV4-1 with TRBJ2-1; 7 nucleotides align to TRBD2. Germline V gives CDR1 MGHRA, CDR2 YSYEKL. The V segment lost 3 bases and the J segment 6 bases; nucleotides outside the gene matches: 5. The CDR3 has 14 amino acids.

This sequence joins TRBV9 and TRBJ2-7, with TRBD1 matching 8 bases. CDR3 size: 12 residues. Germline CDR1 and CDR2: SGDLS and YYNGEE. The J segment lost 7 bases and the V segment lost 3 bases, leaving 3 bases of the junction unmatched. CDR3 nucleotides: TGTGCCAGCAGCGGGACAGGGTTGGAGCAGTACTTC. Protein: CASSGTGLEQYF.

The J gene is TRBJ2-5, the V gene TRBV10-3; TRBD1 is a possible D gene (6 bases). The J call may be in error: the DNA end matches TRBJ2-7 better. Germline CDR1 ENHRY, CDR2 SYGVKD. This CDR3 comprises 12 residues. The CDR3 DNA reads TGTGCCATCGCGCAGGGGCCCTACGAGCAGTACTTC. Translating it yields CAIAQGPYEQYF.

The chain is built from TRBV6-4 and TRBJ2-5, with TRBD1 matching 10 bases. V gave up 6 bases and J gave up 0 bases; unmatched junction bases: 4. This CDR3 region has 15 residues. Germline-derived CDR1 and CDR2 are MRHNA and SNTAGT. The CDR3 sequence: CASSPGQGHQETQYF. The CDR3 region has the DNA TGTGCCAGCAGCCCGGGACAGGGGCACCAAGAGACCCAGTACTTC.

The chain links TRBV19 to TRBJ1-1; TRBD1 aligns across 10 bases. The junction had 11 bases not matched to a gene; V was cut back by 3 bases and J by 10 bases. Germline values: CDR1 LNHDA, CDR2 SQIVND (reference sequence). The CDR3 totals 15 residues. The CDR3 coding sequence is TGTGCCAGTAGTATCCTCGACAGGGGGCAAGTTGGAGCTTTCTTT. Its protein is CASSILDRGQVGAFF.

A word on this clone: The same CDR3 can be traced to other DNA sequences in this sample. The chain has TRBV30 and TRBJ2-1, with TRBD2 matching 9 bases. J was trimmed by 5 bases and V by 3 bases; bases with no gene match: 2. Germline-derived CDR1 and CDR2 are GTSNPN and SVGIG (reference sequence). This CDR3 is built from 13 residues. The CDR3 protein is CAWRREGNNEQFF. The DNA for the CDR3 is TGTGCCTGGAGGCGGGAGGGAAACAATGAGCAGTTCTTC.

V is TRBV6-1 and J is TRBJ2-2; no clear D gene. Deletions cut 4 bases from V and 6 bases from J, with 9 bases between. This CDR3 is built from 13 residues. The germline gives CDR1 MNHNS, CDR2 SASEGT. CDR3 residues: CASSGDLSGELFF. CDR3 coding DNA: TGTGCCAGCAGTGGAGATTTATCCGGGGAGCTGTTTTTT.

This clone was seen a single time. The chain has TRBV19 and TRBJ1-2, with D possibly being TRBD1 (6 bases). The CDR3 has 13 residues. Trimming cost V 9 bases and J 2 bases, with 13 bases left between them. Germline V gives CDR1 LNHDA, CDR2 SQIVND (reference sequence). The CDR3 nucleotides read TGTGCCAGCCGTTGGGGGCCAAACTATGGCTACACCTTC. Amino acid sequence: CASRWGPNYGYTF.

The rearrangement uses TRBV29-1 and TRBJ2-3; D gene ambiguous. Deletions cut 4 bases from V and 1 base from J, with 9 bases between. The CDR3 consists of 13 residues. CDR1 SQVTM and CDR2 ANQGSEA come from the germline V gene. CDR3 in DNA: TGCAGCGTTGCCCCCCGGGGCACAGATACGCAGTATTTT. Protein sequence: CSVAPRGTDTQYF.